One T cell receptor beta chain is described in this entry. Its target is not known. J lost 12 bases, V lost 4 bases, and 9 bases had no gene match. The CDR3 consists of 12 residues. In germline, CDR1 is SGHRS, CDR2 YFSETQ. These data originate in a study of beta chain features in type 1 diabetes. Study as a whole: No patient-donor differences in age, gender, total cells or subset yield. The study, taken as a whole, reports: A greater similarity of naive, central memory and Treg TCRB repertoires was seen among patients than among healthy donors.

Since all of the isolated RNA was reverse transcribed, expressed TCRB transcripts were what got sequenced. An average of approximately 4 million reads was obtained for naive, central memory and regulatory T cell samples. Only in-frame clones appear in the TCRdb table, and some are missing; sequencing was by immunoSEQ multiplex PCR. This sample has a few hundred thousand clones, with 15% to 20% found just once. The source is a woman younger than 35 in good health. The sequencing sample was made of naive CD4+ T cells from blood. This rearrangement joins TRBV5-1 to TRBJ2-5; 7 bases line up with TRBD2. CDR3 residues: CASSVGLEGKYF. The CDR3 nucleotides read TGCGCCAGCAGCGTAGGACTAGAAGGGAAGTACTTC.